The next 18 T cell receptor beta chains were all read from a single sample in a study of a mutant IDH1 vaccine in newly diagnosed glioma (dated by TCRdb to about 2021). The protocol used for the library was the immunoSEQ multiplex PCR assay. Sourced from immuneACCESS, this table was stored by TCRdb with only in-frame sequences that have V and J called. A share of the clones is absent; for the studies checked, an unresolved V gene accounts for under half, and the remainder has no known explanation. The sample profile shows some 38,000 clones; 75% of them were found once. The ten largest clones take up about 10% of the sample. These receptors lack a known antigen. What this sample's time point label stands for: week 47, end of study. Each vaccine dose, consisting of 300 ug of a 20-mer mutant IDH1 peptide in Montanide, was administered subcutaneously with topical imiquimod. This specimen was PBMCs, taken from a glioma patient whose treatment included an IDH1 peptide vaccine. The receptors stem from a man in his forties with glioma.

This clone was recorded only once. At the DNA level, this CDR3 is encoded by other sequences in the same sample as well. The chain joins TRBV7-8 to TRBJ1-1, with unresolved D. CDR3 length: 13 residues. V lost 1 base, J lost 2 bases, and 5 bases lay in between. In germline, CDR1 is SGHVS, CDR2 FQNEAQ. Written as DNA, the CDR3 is TGTGCCAGCAGCTTAGGACGCAACACTGAAGCTTTCTTT. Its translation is CASSLGRNTEAFF.

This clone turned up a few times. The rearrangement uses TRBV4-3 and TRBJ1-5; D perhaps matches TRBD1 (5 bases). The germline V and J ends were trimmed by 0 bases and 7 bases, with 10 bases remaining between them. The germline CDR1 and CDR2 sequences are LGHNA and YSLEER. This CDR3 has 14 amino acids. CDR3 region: CASSQDFRAQPQHF. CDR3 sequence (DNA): TGCGCCAGCAGCCAAGACTTCAGGGCCCAGCCCCAGCATTTT.

CDR3 in DNA: TGCGCCAGCAGCTTGGAACCTGGAGAAAAACTGTTTTTT. It yields the protein CASSLEPGEKLFF. This chain links TRBV5-1 with TRBJ1-4; D gene unclear. V shed 0 bases and J shed 8 bases, with 8 bases lying between them. The CDR3 contains 13 residues. Germline values: CDR1 SGHRS, CDR2 YFSETQ.

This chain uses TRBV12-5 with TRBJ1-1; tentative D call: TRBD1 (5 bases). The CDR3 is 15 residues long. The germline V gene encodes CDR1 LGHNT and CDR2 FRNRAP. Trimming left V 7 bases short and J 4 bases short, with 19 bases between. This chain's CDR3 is CASAPRGEEITEAFF. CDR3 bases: TGTGCTAGTGCCCCCCGAGGGGAGGAGATCACTGAAGCTTTCTTT.

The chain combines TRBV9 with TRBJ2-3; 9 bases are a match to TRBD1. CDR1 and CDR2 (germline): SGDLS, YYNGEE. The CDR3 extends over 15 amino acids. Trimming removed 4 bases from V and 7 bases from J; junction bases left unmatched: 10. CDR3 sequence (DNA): TGTGCCAGCAGCCCATCTACACAGGGGGCGAATACGCAGTATTTT. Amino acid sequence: CASSPSTQGANTQYF.

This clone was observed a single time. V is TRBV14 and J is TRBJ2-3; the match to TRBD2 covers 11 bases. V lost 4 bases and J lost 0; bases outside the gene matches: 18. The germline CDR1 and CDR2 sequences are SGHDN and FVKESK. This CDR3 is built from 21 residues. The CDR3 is CASSPTLGVLAGDSSTDTQYF. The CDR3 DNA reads TGTGCCAGCAGCCCCACTTTGGGGGTACTAGCGGGGGACTCTAGCACAGATACGCAGTATTTT.

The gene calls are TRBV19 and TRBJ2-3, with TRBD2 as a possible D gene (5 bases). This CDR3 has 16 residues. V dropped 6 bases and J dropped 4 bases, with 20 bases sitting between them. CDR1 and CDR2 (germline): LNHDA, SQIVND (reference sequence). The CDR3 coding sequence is TGTGCCAGTAGCCCGGAGGCTTCGGTTGGTGCAGATACGCAGTATTTT. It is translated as CASSPEASVGADTQYF.

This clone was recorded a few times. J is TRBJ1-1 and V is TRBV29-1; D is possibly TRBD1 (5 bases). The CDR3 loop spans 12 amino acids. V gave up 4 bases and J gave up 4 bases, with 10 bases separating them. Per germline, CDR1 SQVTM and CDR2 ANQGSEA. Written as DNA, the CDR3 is TGCAGCGTTGGGACGGGACCCACTGAAGCTTTCTTT. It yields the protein CSVGTGPTEAFF.

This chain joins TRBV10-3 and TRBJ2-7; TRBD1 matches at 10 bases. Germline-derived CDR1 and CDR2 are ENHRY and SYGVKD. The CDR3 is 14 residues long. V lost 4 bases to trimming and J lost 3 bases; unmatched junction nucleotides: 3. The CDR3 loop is CAISVGTGDYEQYF. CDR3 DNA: TGTGCCATCAGTGTGGGGACAGGGGACTACGAGCAGTACTTC.

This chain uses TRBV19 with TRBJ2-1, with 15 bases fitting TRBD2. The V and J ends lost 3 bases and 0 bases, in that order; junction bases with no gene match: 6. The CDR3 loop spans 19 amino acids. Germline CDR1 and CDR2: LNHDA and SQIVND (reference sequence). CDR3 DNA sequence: TGTGCCAGTAGTATGGTAGGACTAGCGGGAGGGCGCTCCTACAATGAGCAGTTCTTC. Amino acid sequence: CASSMVGLAGGRSYNEQFF. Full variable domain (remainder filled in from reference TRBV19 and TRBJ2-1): DGGITQSPKYLFRKEGQNVTLSCEQNLNHDAMYWYRQDPGQGLRLIYYSQIVNDFQKGDIAEGYSVSREKKESFPLTVTSAQKNPTAFYLCASSMVGLAGGRSYNEQFFGPGTRLTVL.

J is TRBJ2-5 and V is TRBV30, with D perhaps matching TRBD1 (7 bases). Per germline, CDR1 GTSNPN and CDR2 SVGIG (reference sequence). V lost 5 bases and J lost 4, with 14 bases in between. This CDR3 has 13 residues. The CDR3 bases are TGTGCCTGGCAGAGGAGGGGGCGAGAGACCCAGTACTTC. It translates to CAWQRRGRETQYF.

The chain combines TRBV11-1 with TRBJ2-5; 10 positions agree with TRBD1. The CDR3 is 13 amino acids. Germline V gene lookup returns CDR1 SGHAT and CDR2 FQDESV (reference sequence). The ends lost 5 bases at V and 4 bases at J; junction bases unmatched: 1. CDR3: CASSRDRGETQYF. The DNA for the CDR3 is TGTGCCAGCAGCCGGGACAGGGGAGAGACCCAGTACTTC.

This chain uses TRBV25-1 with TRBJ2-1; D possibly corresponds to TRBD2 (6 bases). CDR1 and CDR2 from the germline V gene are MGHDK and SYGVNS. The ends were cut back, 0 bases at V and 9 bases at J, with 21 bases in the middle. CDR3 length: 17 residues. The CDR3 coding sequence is TGTGCCAGCAGTGAATATGGTTTGGGTCGCGGGAATCGTGAGCAGTTCTTC. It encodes CASSEYGLGRGNREQFF.

The DNA of the CDR3 is TGCGCCAGCAGTGCAGGCGCAGATACGCAGTATTTT. Translation gives CASSAGADTQYF. V usage is TRBV5-1 and J usage is TRBJ2-3; D is ambiguous. Between the trimmed V and J ends, which lost 5 bases and 4 bases, there was a span of 8 bases. Looked up from germline, CDR1 is SGHRS and CDR2 is YFSETQ. The CDR3 has 12 residues.

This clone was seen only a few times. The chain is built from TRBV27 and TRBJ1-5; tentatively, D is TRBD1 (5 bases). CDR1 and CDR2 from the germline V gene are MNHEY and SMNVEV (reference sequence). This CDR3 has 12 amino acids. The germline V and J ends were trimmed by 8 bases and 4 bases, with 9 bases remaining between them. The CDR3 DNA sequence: TGTGCCAGCCGAGGGGCGAATCAGCCCCAGCATTTT. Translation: CASRGANQPQHF.

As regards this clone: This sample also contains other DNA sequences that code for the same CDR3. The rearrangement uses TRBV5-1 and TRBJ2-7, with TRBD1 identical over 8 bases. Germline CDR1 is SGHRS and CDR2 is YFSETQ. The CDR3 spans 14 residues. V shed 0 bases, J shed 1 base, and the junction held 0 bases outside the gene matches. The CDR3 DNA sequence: TGCGCCAGCAGCTTGGGACAGGGGTCCTACGAGCAGTACGTC. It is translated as CASSLGQGSYEQYV.

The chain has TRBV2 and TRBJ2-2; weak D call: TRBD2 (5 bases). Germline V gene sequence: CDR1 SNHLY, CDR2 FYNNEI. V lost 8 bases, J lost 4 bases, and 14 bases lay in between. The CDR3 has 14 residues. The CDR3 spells CASQGGRGTGELFF. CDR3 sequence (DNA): TGTGCCAGCCAAGGTGGCCGGGGCACCGGGGAGCTGTTTTTT.

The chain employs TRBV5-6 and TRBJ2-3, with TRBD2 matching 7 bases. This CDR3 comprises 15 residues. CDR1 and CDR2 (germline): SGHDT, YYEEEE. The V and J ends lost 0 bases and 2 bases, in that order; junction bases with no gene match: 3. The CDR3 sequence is CASSLGAGTTDTQYF. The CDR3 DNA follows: TGTGCCAGCAGCTTGGGAGCGGGAACCACAGATACGCAGTATTTT.